The 30 T cell receptor beta chains presented below share a single source sample, sequenced in a study of CD8 T cells in Susac syndrome. Reverse transcription of roughly 0.45 to 1 ug RNA used random hexamers. Using its own MiXCR run on the immunoSEQ multiplex PCR reads, TCRdb lists one record per CDR3 protein. This table holds 71,000 or so distinct CDR3 sequences, around 96% found once. Sequenced material: CD4+ T cells from PBMCs. Source of these receptors: a human donor with multiple sclerosis.

In nucleotides, the CDR3 is TGTGCCAGCAGTGTGGCCGGGACAGGGGATACTGAAGCTTTCTTT. Protein sequence: CASSVAGTGDTEAFF. This chain uses TRBV27 with TRBJ1-1; 10 bases agree with TRBD1. J gave up 5 bases and V 5 bases, and 8 bases lay outside the gene matches. Germline CDR1 MNHEY, CDR2 SMNVEV (reference sequence). The CDR3 runs to 15 residues.

The chain is built from TRBV7-9 and TRBJ2-7; no clear D. Germline V gives CDR1 SEHNR, CDR2 FQNEAQ (reference sequence). The CDR3 loop spans 14 amino acids. The V and J ends lost 2 bases and 1 base respectively, with 9 bases between them. This CDR3 is CASSLFSGSYEQYF. CDR3 sequence (DNA): TGTGCCAGCAGCTTATTTTCCGGTTCCTACGAGCAGTACTTC.

The V and J genes are TRBV30 and TRBJ1-4; the D is unclear. Germline V lookup: CDR1 GTSNPN, CDR2 SVGIG (reference sequence). This CDR3 spans 15 amino acids. Deletions cut 5 bases from V and 1 base from J, with 14 bases between. The CDR3 nucleotides read TGTGCCTGGGGCGAGACACCCCAAACTAATGAAAAACTGTTTTTT. It specifies CAWGETPQTNEKLFF.

Here the CDR3 DNA reads TGTGCCAGCAGCCAAGAAAAGGACAGCTTTTATGGCTACACCTTC. This codes for CASSQEKDSFYGYTF. The chain uses TRBV4-2 and TRBJ1-2; D may be TRBD1 (6 bases). Germline CDR1 and CDR2: LGHNA and YNFKEQ. This CDR3 comprises 15 residues. V was pared by 0 bases and J by 5 bases, with 13 bases between.

The J gene is TRBJ2-6, the V gene TRBV5-1; D is perhaps TRBD1 (5 bases). V lost 4 bases to trimming and J lost 0 bases, with 11 bases between them. The germline CDR1 and CDR2 sequences are SGHRS and YFSETQ. The CDR3 runs to 16 residues. CDR3 protein: CASSPRQSSGANVLTF. CDR3 in DNA: TGCGCCAGCAGCCCCCGACAGTCCTCTGGGGCCAACGTCCTGACTTTC.

The chain couples TRBV29-1 to TRBJ1-1; weak D call: TRBD1 (5 bases). The CDR3 contains 13 residues. V shed 7 bases and J shed 3 bases, with 15 bases lying between them. Germline CDR1 and CDR2: SQVTM and ANQGSEA. Here the CDR3 reads CSAKRGLDTEAFF. The DNA for the CDR3 is TGCAGCGCAAAGAGGGGCTTAGACACTGAAGCTTTCTTT.

This clonotype was counted a single time. This chain connects TRBV12-3 or TRBV12-4 to TRBJ2-3; D may be TRBD1 (5 bases). Trimming removed 7 bases at V and 3 bases at J, with 17 bases between. The CDR3 spans 15 residues. CDR3 bases: TGTGCCAGCACCACGACAGTCCACCCGACAGATACGCAGTATTTT. This encodes CASTTTVHPTDTQYF.

J is TRBJ2-5 and V is TRBV5-1; 11 bases fit TRBD2. Germline CDR1 and CDR2: SGHRS and YFSETQ. This CDR3 has 17 amino acids. Trimming cost V 0 bases and J 1 base; bases outside gene matches: 5. This chain's CDR3 is CASSLGLAGTPQETQYF. DNA for the CDR3: TGCGCCAGCAGCTTGGGACTAGCGGGGACTCCCCAAGAGACCCAGTACTTC.

V and J are TRBV5-4 and TRBJ2-5; D possibly matches TRBD1 or TRBD2 (6 bases each). The CDR3 totals 16 residues. Germline-derived CDR1 and CDR2 are SGHNT and YYREEE (reference sequence). The ends were cut back, 4 bases at V and 4 bases at J, with 20 bases in the middle. The CDR3 is CASSLGGTAGGETQYF. In DNA form, the CDR3 reads TGTGCCAGCAGCCTAGGGGGGACCGCCGGCGGAGAGACCCAGTACTTC.

This chain joins TRBV6-5 and TRBJ2-1; D gene unclear. The germline V gene has CDR1 MNHEY and CDR2 SVGAGI. The CDR3 sequence is 11 residues long. V lost 3 bases and J lost 8, with 5 bases in between. Here the CDR3 reads CASSYGYEQFF. The CDR3 nucleotides read TGTGCCAGCAGTTATGGGTATGAGCAGTTCTTC.

Details on this clonotype: Germline is not matched at one junction end, which may reflect a read error. This chain links TRBV2 with TRBJ2-1; D unclear. The germline CDR1 and CDR2 sequences are SNHLY and FYNNEI. This CDR3 contains 12 residues. The CDR3 nucleotides read TGTGTCAGCAGTCCGGTGGACAATGAGCAGTTCTTC. Translating it yields CVSSPVDNEQFF.

The V call is TRBV28, the J call TRBJ2-7, with 9 bases lining up with TRBD2. CDR3 length: 16 residues. The V segment lost 6 bases and the J segment 0 bases; nucleotides outside the gene matches: 9. Germline loops: CDR1 MDHEN, CDR2 SYDVKM. The CDR3 region is CASRPHRLADSYEQYF. CDR3 bases: TGTGCCAGCAGACCCCACCGACTAGCGGACTCCTACGAGCAGTACTTC.

The chain is built from TRBV15 and TRBJ2-7; 7 bases align to TRBD1. The CDR3 has 15 residues. The V gene's germline CDR1 is LNHNV and CDR2 YYDKDF (reference sequence). The ends lost 3 bases at V and 2 bases at J; junction bases unmatched: 7. As DNA, the CDR3 is TGTGCCACCAGCAGTAATCGGGACAGCCCCTACGAGCAGTACTTC. Amino acids: CATSSNRDSPYEQYF.

The V and J genes are TRBV12-3 or TRBV12-4 and TRBJ1-3; possibly TRBD1 for D (6 bases). This CDR3 has 16 amino acids. The V gene lost 1 base and the J gene lost 2 bases, with 12 bases spanning the gap. The CDR3 coding sequence is TGTGCCAGCAGTTTAGAATCGGGGGCTACTGGAAACACCATATATTTT. Translation gives CASSLESGATGNTIYF.

This chain joins TRBV29-1 and TRBJ2-1, with 7 bases lining up with TRBD1. Germline trimming cut 3 bases from V and 0 bases from J; bases unmatched to any gene: 5. The germline V gene has CDR1 SQVTM and CDR2 ANQGSEA. The CDR3 sequence is 15 residues long. The CDR3 protein is CSVDTTGISYNEQFF. The CDR3 DNA is TGCAGCGTTGATACGACAGGGATCTCCTACAATGAGCAGTTCTTC.

The genes are TRBV25-1 and TRBJ2-1, with 8 positions matching TRBD1. The V gene end was trimmed by 4 bases and the J gene end by 5 bases; junction bases not matched to a gene: 4. The CDR3 is 14 amino acids. Germline values: CDR1 MGHDK, CDR2 SYGVNS. The DNA for the CDR3 is TGTGCCAGCAGTGGGGCAGGGGGCGACAATGAGCAGTTCTTC. Translation gives CASSGAGGDNEQFF.

The chain uses TRBV12-3 or TRBV12-4 and TRBJ2-6; tentatively, D is TRBD1 (5 bases). The CDR3 has 14 residues. The V gene lost 10 bases and the J gene lost 0 bases, with 10 bases spanning the gap. CDR3 sequence reads: CATQGLSGANVLTF. The CDR3 bases are TGTGCCACCCAGGGCCTCTCTGGGGCCAACGTCCTGACTTTC.

The chain combines TRBV4-3 with TRBJ2-3; possible D gene TRBD2, 5 bases. There are 16 residues in the CDR3. With 0 bases removed from V and 2 bases from J, the gap between germline ends came to 12 bases. Germline CDR1 reads LGHNA; CDR2 reads YSLEER. The CDR3 sequence: CASSQEWPGYTDTQYF. The CDR3 DNA reads as TGCGCCAGCAGCCAAGAATGGCCGGGGTACACAGATACGCAGTATTTT.

This chain uses TRBV7-9 with TRBJ1-2, with a weak D call TRBD1 (5 bases). The CDR3 loop spans 14 amino acids. Trimming left V 5 bases short and J 2 bases short, with 12 bases between. Germline values: CDR1 SEHNR, CDR2 FQNEAQ (reference sequence). The CDR3 DNA reads TGTGCCAGCAGCATAAATCAGGGAAACTATGGCTACACCTTC. This encodes CASSINQGNYGYTF.

V is TRBV9 and J is TRBJ2-1; the match to TRBD2 covers 8 bases. Trimming took 2 bases from V and 6 from J; bases not matched to a gene: 1. The germline V gene encodes CDR1 SGDLS and CDR2 YYNGEE. The CDR3 is 13 residues long. The CDR3 region is CASSVGTSNEQFF. The CDR3 nucleotides are TGTGCCAGCAGCGTCGGGACTAGCAATGAGCAGTTCTTC.

This sequence joins TRBV5-1 and TRBJ2-1; weak D call: TRBD1 (7 bases). Germline CDR1 and CDR2: SGHRS and YFSETQ. The length of the CDR3 is 13 residues. With 8 bases removed from V and 9 bases from J, the gap between germline ends came to 18 bases. In DNA, the CDR3 is TGCGCCAGTCTCGGAGGGGGCTCGGTTGAGCAGTTCTTC. The encoded protein is CASLGGGSVEQFF.

V usage is TRBV24-1 and J usage is TRBJ2-3, with D unresolved. V was cut by 3 bases and J by 3 bases, with 6 bases left in between. Germline CDR1 is KGHDR and CDR2 is SFDVKD. The CDR3 loop spans 13 amino acids. CDR3 protein: CATSDGPTDTQYF. Here the CDR3 DNA reads TGTGCCACCAGTGATGGGCCGACAGATACGCAGTATTTT.

The chain is built from TRBV29-1 and TRBJ1-2; D may be TRBD1 (5 bases). From germline, CDR1 is SQVTM and CDR2 ANQGSEA. CDR3 length: 13 residues. Trimming cost V 3 bases and J 7 bases, with 15 bases left between them. CDR3: CSVDASRAGGYTF. CDR3 nucleotide sequence: TGCAGCGTTGATGCTTCCAGGGCCGGTGGCTACACCTTC.

By share, this clonotype counts as medium-sized. The chain recombines TRBV12-3 or TRBV12-4 with TRBJ2-5; D gene uncertain. The CDR3 extends over 11 amino acids. The V and J ends lost 1 base and 5 bases respectively, with 2 bases between them. The CDR3: CASSLGETQYF. CDR3 nucleotide sequence: TGTGCCAGCAGTTTAGGGGAGACCCAGTACTTC.

The chain uses TRBV10-3 and TRBJ2-7, with 9 bases fitting TRBD1. The V gene's germline CDR1 is ENHRY and CDR2 SYGVKD. This CDR3 spans 14 amino acids. V lost 4 bases and J lost 2; bases outside the gene matches: 3. The CDR3 here is CAISGTGVAYEQYF. CDR3 in DNA: TGTGCCATCAGTGGGACAGGGGTAGCCTACGAGCAGTACTTC.

This clonotype was found once. The chain employs TRBV6-9 and TRBJ2-7, with a tentative D call TRBD1 (6 bases). CDR3 length: 17 residues. CDR1 and CDR2 from the germline V gene are MNHGY and SVAAGI. Trimming cost V 4 bases and J 5 bases, with 24 bases left between them. The CDR3 spells CASSSVLQDRKFHEQYF. CDR3 in DNA: TGTGCCAGCAGTTCTGTTCTCCAGGACAGAAAGTTCCACGAGCAGTACTTC.

The chain uses TRBV19 and TRBJ1-1; D remains unclear. Germline V gene data show CDR1 as LNHDA and CDR2 as SQIVND (reference sequence). The V end lost 7 bases, the J end lost 4 bases, and 1 base lay between the germline ends. The CDR3 contains 9 residues. The CDR3 DNA reads as TGTGCCAGTACCACTGAAGCTTTCTTT. This translates into CASTTEAFF.

This chain uses TRBV20-1 with TRBJ2-5, with 7 bases identical to TRBD1. With V trimmed by 6 bases and J by 5 bases, 12 bases remained unmatched. CDR3 length equals 14 residues. Germline V gene data show CDR1 as DFQATT and CDR2 as SNEGSKA (reference sequence). CDR3: CSAKLRQGGETQYF. The CDR3 coding sequence is TGCAGTGCAAAGCTCCGACAGGGCGGGGAGACCCAGTACTTC.

The gene calls are TRBV2 and TRBJ2-7; unclear D gene. CDR1 is SNHLY, CDR2 FYNNEI, per germline. Trimming stripped 4 bases from V and 2 bases from J, with 9 bases between. The CDR3 sequence is 13 residues long. The CDR3 coding sequence is TGTGCCAGCAGTGTTGAGACGACCTACGAGCAGTACTTC. Protein: CASSVETTYEQYF.

As DNA, the CDR3 is TGTGCCAGCAGTTACTCAGCCCCGGCCCTCCGGGGGGAGACCCAGTACTTC. This sequence encodes CASSYSAPALRGETQYF. The gene calls are TRBV6-5 and TRBJ2-5; tentative D call: TRBD2 (6 bases). CDR1 is MNHEY, CDR2 SVGAGI, per germline. This CDR3 is built from 17 residues. The germline V and J ends were trimmed by 0 bases and 5 bases, with 19 bases remaining between them.